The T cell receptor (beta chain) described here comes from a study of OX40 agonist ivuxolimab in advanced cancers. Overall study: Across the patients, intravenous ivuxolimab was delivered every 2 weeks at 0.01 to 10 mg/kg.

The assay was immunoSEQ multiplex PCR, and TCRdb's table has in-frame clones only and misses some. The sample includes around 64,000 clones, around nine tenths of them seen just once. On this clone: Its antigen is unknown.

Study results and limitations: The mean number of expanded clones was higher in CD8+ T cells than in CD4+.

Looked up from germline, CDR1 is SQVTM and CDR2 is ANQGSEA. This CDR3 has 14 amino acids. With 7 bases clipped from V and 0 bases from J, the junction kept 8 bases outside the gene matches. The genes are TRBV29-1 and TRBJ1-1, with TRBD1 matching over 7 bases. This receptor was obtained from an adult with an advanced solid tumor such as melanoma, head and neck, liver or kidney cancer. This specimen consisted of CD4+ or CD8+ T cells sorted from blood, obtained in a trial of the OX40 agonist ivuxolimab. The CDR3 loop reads CSATGEGMNTEAFF. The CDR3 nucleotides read TGCAGCGCCACAGGGGAGGGGATGAACACTGAAGCTTTCTTT.